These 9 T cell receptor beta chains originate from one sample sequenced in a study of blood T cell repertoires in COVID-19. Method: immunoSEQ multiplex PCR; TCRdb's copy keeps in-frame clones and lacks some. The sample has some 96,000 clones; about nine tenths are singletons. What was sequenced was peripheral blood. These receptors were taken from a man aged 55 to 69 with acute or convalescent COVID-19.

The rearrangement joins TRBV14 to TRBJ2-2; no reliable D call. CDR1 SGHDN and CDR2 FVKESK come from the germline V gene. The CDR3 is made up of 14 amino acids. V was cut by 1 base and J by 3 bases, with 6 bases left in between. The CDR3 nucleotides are TGTGCCAGCAGCCAAGTTAAATACACCGGGGAGCTGTTTTTT. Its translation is CASSQVKYTGELFF.

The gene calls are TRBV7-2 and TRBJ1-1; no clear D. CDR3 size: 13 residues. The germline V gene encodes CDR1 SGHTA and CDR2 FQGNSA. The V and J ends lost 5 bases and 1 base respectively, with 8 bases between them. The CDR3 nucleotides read TGTGCCAGCAGCCGACAACGGAACACTGAAGCTTTCTTT. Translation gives CASSRQRNTEAFF.

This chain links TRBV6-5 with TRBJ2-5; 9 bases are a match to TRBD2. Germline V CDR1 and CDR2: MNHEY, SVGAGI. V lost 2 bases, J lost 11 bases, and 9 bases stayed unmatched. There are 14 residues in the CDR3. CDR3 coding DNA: TGTGCCAGCAGTTACATGGTTGATAGCGGGGGACAGTACTTC. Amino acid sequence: CASSYMVDSGGQYF.

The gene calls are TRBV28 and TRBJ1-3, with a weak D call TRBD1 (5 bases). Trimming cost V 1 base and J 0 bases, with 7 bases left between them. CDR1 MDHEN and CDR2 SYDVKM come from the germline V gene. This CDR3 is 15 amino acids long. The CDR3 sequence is CASSLSRGSGNTIYF. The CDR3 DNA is TGTGCCAGCAGTTTATCAAGGGGCTCTGGAAACACCATATATTTT. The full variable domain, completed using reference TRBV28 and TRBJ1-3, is DVKVTQSSRYLVKRTGEKVFLECVQDMDHENMFWYRQDPGLGLRLIYFSYDVKMKEKGDIPEGYSVSREKKERFSLILESASTNQTSMYLCASSLSRGSGNTIYFGEGSWLTVV.

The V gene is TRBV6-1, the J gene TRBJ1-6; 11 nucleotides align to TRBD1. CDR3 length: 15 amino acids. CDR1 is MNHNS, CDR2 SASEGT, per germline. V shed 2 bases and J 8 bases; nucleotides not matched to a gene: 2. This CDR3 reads CASSEQDRGHSPLHF. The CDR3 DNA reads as TGTGCCAGCAGTGAACAGGACAGGGGGCATTCACCCCTCCACTTT.

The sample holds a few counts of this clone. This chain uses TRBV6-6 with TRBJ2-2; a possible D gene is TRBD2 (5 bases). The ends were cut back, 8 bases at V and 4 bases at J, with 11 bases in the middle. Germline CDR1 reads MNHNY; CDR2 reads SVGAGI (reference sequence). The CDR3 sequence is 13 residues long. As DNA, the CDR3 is TGTGCCAGCGGCCGAGGGAGCACCGGGGAGCTGTTTTTT. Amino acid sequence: CASGRGSTGELFF.

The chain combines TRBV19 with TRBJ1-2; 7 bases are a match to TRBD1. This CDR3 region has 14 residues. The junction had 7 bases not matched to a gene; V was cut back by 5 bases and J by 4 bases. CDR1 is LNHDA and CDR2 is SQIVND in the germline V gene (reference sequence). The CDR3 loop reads CASSPVQGFYGYTF. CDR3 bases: TGTGCCAGTAGTCCTGTACAGGGGTTCTATGGCTACACCTTC.

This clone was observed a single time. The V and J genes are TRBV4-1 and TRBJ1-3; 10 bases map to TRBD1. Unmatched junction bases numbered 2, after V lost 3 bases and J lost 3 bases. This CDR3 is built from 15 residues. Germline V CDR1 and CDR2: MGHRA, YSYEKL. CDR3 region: CASSQDRGGGNTIYF. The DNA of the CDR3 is TGCGCCAGCAGCCAGGACAGGGGGGGTGGAAACACCATATATTTT.

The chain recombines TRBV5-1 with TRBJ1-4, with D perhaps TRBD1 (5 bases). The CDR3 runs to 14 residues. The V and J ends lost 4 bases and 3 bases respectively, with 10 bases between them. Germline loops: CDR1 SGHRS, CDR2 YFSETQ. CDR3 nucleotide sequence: TGCGCCAGCAGCCCACGACAGTCTAATGAAAAACTGTTTTTT. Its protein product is CASSPRQSNEKLFF.